These 24 T cell receptor beta chains originate from one sample sequenced in a study of blood T cells in healthy people across ages. Combining a sample-barcoded 5' primer with a J-beta primer mix, a second PCR ran for about 7 to 12 cycles. One entry per CDR3 protein results from TCRdb running MiXCR on the 5' RACE reads. Of 700,000 or so distinct CDR3 sequences detected, approximately 40% appear once; the ten largest clones hold about 32%. Sequencing was done on a sample of blood. These receptors were obtained from a man aged 80 or over in good health.

As for this clonotype: A much larger clone sits a single nucleotide away, making a read error possible. The gene calls are TRBV7-2 and TRBJ2-7; a weak D match, TRBD1 (7 bases). Germline CDR1 SGHTA, CDR2 FQGNSA. Trimming pared 4 bases from V and 3 bases from J, leaving 19 bases between. CDR3 length equals 16 residues. CDR3 bases: TGTGCCAGCAGCTATCAGGGCGGTCAGGGGGGCTACGAGCAGTACTTC. Its protein is CASSYQGGQGGYEQYF.

The genes are TRBV27 and TRBJ2-5, with D perhaps TRBD2 (5 bases). The CDR3 is 13 residues long. Trimming stripped 5 bases from V and 2 bases from J, with 9 bases between. Germline CDR1 is MNHEY and CDR2 is SMNVEV (reference sequence). CDR3 sequence: CASSRGKQETQYF. CDR3 DNA: TGTGCCAGCAGTAGAGGGAAACAAGAGACCCAGTACTTC.

The chain links TRBV12-3 or TRBV12-4 to TRBJ2-3; 8 bases fit TRBD1. The trim removed 0 bases at V and 6 bases at J, leaving 8 bases unmatched. The CDR3 consists of 16 residues. Here the CDR3 reads CASSLAFRGRVDTQYF. CDR3 coding DNA: TGTGCCAGCAGTTTAGCGTTCAGGGGGCGAGTTGATACGCAGTATTTT.

This clonotype has a handful of counts. The chain carries TRBV9 and TRBJ2-5; D is possibly TRBD2 (6 bases). The CDR3 has 16 amino acids. From germline, CDR1 is SGDLS and CDR2 YYNGEE. The V end lost 3 bases, the J end lost 11 bases, and 26 bases lay between the germline ends. As DNA, the CDR3 is TGTGCCAGCAGCGCCTCGGCGGGGCGGAATTACAATGAGCAGTACTTC. This sequence encodes CASSASAGRNYNEQYF.

This clonotype appeared a few times. J is TRBJ2-7 and V is TRBV7-2; 9 bases match TRBD1. In germline, CDR1 is SGHTA, CDR2 FQGNSA. V shed 5 bases, J shed 9 bases, and the junction held 11 bases outside the gene matches. This CDR3 region has 14 residues. For the CDR3, the DNA is TGTGCCAGCAGCGGAGGGACAGGGCCTCTGGGGCAGTACTTC. This sequence encodes CASSGGTGPLGQYF.

The genes are TRBV7-9 and TRBJ2-5; no definite D call. CDR3 length equals 14 residues. Germline V gives CDR1 SEHNR, CDR2 FQNEAQ (reference sequence). The germline V and J ends were trimmed by 2 bases and 11 bases, with 18 bases remaining between them. The CDR3 DNA is TGTGCCAGCAGCTTACCCCGACCGTACAATGAGCAGTACTTC. Amino acid sequence: CASSLPRPYNEQYF. Based on the CDR3 plus reference TRBV7-9 and TRBJ2-5, the full variable domain is DTGVSQNPRHKITKRGQNVTFRCDPISEHNRLYWYRQTLGQGPEFLTYFQNEAQLEKSRLLSDRFSAERPKGSFSTLEIQRTEQGDSAMYLCASSLPRPYNEQYFGPGTRLLVL.

The chain carries TRBV4-2 and TRBJ2-1; 10 bases agree with TRBD2. J was trimmed by 8 bases and V by 4 bases; bases with no gene match: 14. This CDR3 contains 17 residues. The germline gives CDR1 LGHNA, CDR2 YNFKEQ. The CDR3 DNA reads TGTGCCAGCAGCCTGCATACGTCCGGACTAGCGGACGATGAGCAGTTCTTC. Its protein is CASSLHTSGLADDEQFF.

This clonotype was seen more than once but under ten times. The rearrangement uses TRBV4-2 and TRBJ1-2; TRBD1 matches 7 bases. The CDR3 is 14 amino acids. V shed 0 bases, J shed 8 bases, and the junction held 6 bases outside the gene matches. CDR1 and CDR2 (germline): LGHNA, YNFKEQ. The CDR3 nucleotides read TGTGCCAGCAGCCAAGAAACAGGGGAGGTCGGCTACACCTTC. Its translation is CASSQETGEVGYTF.

The J gene is TRBJ1-5, the V gene TRBV18, with D uncertain. The CDR3 covers 11 residues. Trimming stripped 2 bases from V and 14 bases from J, with 10 bases between. Germline assignment: CDR1 KGHSH and CDR2 LQKENI. CDR3 in amino acids: CASSPEGYEHF. CDR3 nucleotides: TGTGCCAGCTCACCAGAAGGCTACGAGCATTTT.

J is TRBJ2-1 and V is TRBV10-2, with TRBD2 matching 7 bases. The J segment lost 7 bases and the V segment lost 3 bases, leaving 9 bases of the junction unmatched. The CDR3 runs to 15 residues. Germline assignment: CDR1 WSHSY and CDR2 SAAADI. The CDR3 sequence is CASSDGTTLGNEQFF. In DNA, the CDR3 is TGCGCCAGCAGTGATGGGACTACCCTTGGGAATGAGCAGTTCTTC.

In nucleotides, the CDR3 is TGTGCCAGCAGCCCTCGTACAGTGATACCTATTCGCAATCAGCCCCAGCATTTT. Its translation is CASSPRTVIPIRNQPQHF. J is TRBJ1-5 and V is TRBV6-1; D is unclear. The CDR3 is made up of 18 amino acids. Trimming shortened V by 6 bases and J by 2 bases, and 23 bases separated the two germline ends. Germline CDR1 is MNHNS and CDR2 is SASEGT.

The chain joins TRBV20-1 to TRBJ2-1; TRBD2 might be the D (5 bases). This CDR3 contains 15 residues. Trimming took off 3 bases at V and 9 bases at J, with 21 bases between the two ends. From germline, CDR1 is DFQATT and CDR2 SNEGSKA (reference sequence). In DNA form, the CDR3 reads TGCAGTGCTAGTCAAGCGGCCCCAAGGGTGAGTGAGCAGTTCTTC. This translates into CSASQAAPRVSEQFF.

V usage is TRBV20-1 and J usage is TRBJ1-4, with 7 nucleotides matching TRBD1. Unmatched junction bases numbered 9, after V lost 2 bases and J lost 0 bases. The germline V gene encodes CDR1 DFQATT and CDR2 SNEGSKA (reference sequence). The CDR3 runs 17 residues. The CDR3 protein is CSARRRQGRSTNEKLFF. The CDR3 DNA reads TGCAGTGCTAGACGTCGACAGGGACGATCAACTAATGAAAAACTGTTTTTT.

This clonotype was observed a few times. This sequence may be a read error, since a much larger clone differs from it by one base. The chain combines TRBV29-1 with TRBJ2-1, with a possible D match to TRBD1 (6 bases). The DNA end is a closer match to TRBJ2-7, so the J assignment may be wrong. Germline lookup yields CDR1 SQVTM and CDR2 ANQGSEA. The CDR3 extends over 13 amino acids. The CDR3: CSVTGNSYNEQYF. The CDR3 DNA reads TGCAGCGTGACAGGCAACTCCTACAATGAGCAGTACTTC.

This clonotype has just a few counts. The V gene is TRBV29-1, the J gene TRBJ2-2; TRBD2 agrees at 14 bases. Germline values: CDR1 SQVTM, CDR2 ANQGSEA. There are 15 residues in the CDR3. Trimming cost V 6 bases and J 1 base; bases outside gene matches: 1. The CDR3 coding sequence is TGCAGCGTGGGGACTAGCGGGAGGAACACCGGGGAGCTGTTTTTT. It codes for CSVGTSGRNTGELFF.

This clonotype was seen at least ten times. The chain is built from TRBV7-6 and TRBJ2-3; 8 bases match TRBD1. Germline assignment: CDR1 SGHVS and CDR2 FNYEAQ. The CDR3 extends over 15 amino acids. The ends lost 5 bases at V and 6 bases at J; junction bases unmatched: 10. DNA of the CDR3: TGTGCCAGCAGCCCCCGGGACAGGAGGCCGGATACGCAGTATTTT. Amino acid sequence: CASSPRDRRPDTQYF.

Note on this clonotype: One base away lies a much larger clone, so this may be a sequencing read error. The V and J genes are TRBV4-3 and TRBJ1-1; unclear D gene. The V gene's germline CDR1 is LGHNA and CDR2 YSLEER. The CDR3 has 14 amino acids. The CDR3 DNA reads as TGCTCCAGCAGCCAAGATCTAGTGAACACTGAAGCTTTCTTT. Translation: CSSSQDLVNTEAFF.

Many counts were recorded for this clonotype. The V gene is TRBV25-1, the J gene TRBJ2-3, with 8 bases identical to TRBD2. Germline values: CDR1 MGHDK, CDR2 SYGVNS. The V and J ends lost 5 bases and 2 bases, in that order; junction bases with no gene match: 9. CDR3 length: 16 residues. CDR3 region: CASSSPGRGATDTQYF. CDR3 bases: TGTGCCAGCAGTAGCCCGGGGCGGGGGGCCACAGATACGCAGTATTTT. Full variable domain (missing parts from reference TRBV25-1 and TRBJ2-3): EADIYQTPRYLVIGTGKKITLECSQTMGHDKMYWYQQDPGMELHLIHYSYGVNSTEKGDLSSESTVSRIRTEHFPLTLESARPSHTSQYLCASSSPGRGATDTQYFGPGTRLTVL.

The chain is built from TRBV2 and TRBJ2-5; D unresolved. The DNA end lines up better with TRBJ2-7; the J call may be wrong. There are 12 residues in the CDR3. The germline V gene encodes CDR1 SNHLY and CDR2 FYNNEI. CDR3 DNA: TGTGCCAACAGACCCGGGTCCTACGAGCAGTACTTC. It translates to CANRPGSYEQYF.

The rearrangement uses TRBV6-6 and TRBJ2-5; 9 bases map to TRBD1. The CDR3 extends over 16 amino acids. V shed 0 bases, J shed 0 bases, and the junction held 2 bases outside the gene matches. Germline assignment: CDR1 MNHNY and CDR2 SVGAGI (reference sequence). The CDR3 DNA reads TGTGCCAGCAGTTACTCCGGGACAGGGTACCAAGAGACCCAGTACTTC. This translates into CASSYSGTGYQETQYF.

V usage is TRBV5-1 and J usage is TRBJ2-1; 12 positions match TRBD2. V gave up 9 bases and J gave up 4 bases; unmatched junction bases: 11. The CDR3 runs to 16 residues. Germline V CDR1 and CDR2: SGHRS, YFSETQ. The DNA of the CDR3 is TGCGCCAACAGGCGTTCGACTAGCGGGAGATACAATGAGCAGTTCTTC. Protein product: CANRRSTSGRYNEQFF. Full variable domain (missing parts from reference TRBV5-1 and TRBJ2-1): KAGVTQTPRYLIKTRGQQVTLSCSPISGHRSVSWYQQTPGQGLQFLFEYFSETQRNKGNFPGRFSGRQFSNSRSEMNVSTLELGDSALYLCANRRSTSGRYNEQFFGPGTRLTVL.

The chain carries TRBV20-1 and TRBJ2-7, with 7 bases aligning to TRBD2. Germline CDR1 DFQATT, CDR2 SNEGSKA (reference sequence). The CDR3 runs 13 residues. Trimming at V came to 7 bases and at J to 6 bases, leaving 12 bases not matched to a gene. This CDR3 is CSGVASGSGEQYF. The CDR3 nucleotides are TGCAGTGGTGTGGCTAGCGGAAGTGGCGAGCAGTACTTC.

This clonotype was recorded many times. This chain uses TRBV3-1 with TRBJ2-5, with D possibly TRBD1 on 5 matching bases. The CDR3 contains 16 residues. The V gene's germline CDR1 is LGHDT and CDR2 YNNKEL (reference sequence). With 0 bases removed from V and 2 bases from J, the gap between germline ends came to 13 bases. The DNA of the CDR3 is TGTGCCAGCAGCCAAGACCCTGAGACAGTTCAAGAGACCCAGTACTTC. Its translation is CASSQDPETVQETQYF.

The chain recombines TRBV4-2 with TRBJ2-5; 8 bases fit TRBD2. Germline CDR1 LGHNA, CDR2 YNFKEQ. After removal of 0 bases from V and 1 base from J, the junction contained 7 bases not matched to a gene. The CDR3 contains 17 residues. CDR3 sequence: CASSQDRGTSRQETQYF. As DNA, the CDR3 is TGTGCCAGCAGCCAAGATAGGGGGACTAGTCGCCAAGAGACCCAGTACTTC.